This T cell receptor (beta chain) was documented in a study of beta chain features in type 1 diabetes. Study-level background: Patients did not differ from healthy donors in age, gender or cell yield.

Findings and caveats of the study: Moderately but significantly shorter TCRB CDR3s were found in Type 1 diabetes patients in all four CD4+ subsets.

On average, the one heparinised blood draw given by each donor was about 120 mL. Expressed TCRB transcripts were sequenced because the isolated RNA had all been reverse transcribed beforehand. Libraries were prepared by immunoSEQ multiplex PCR; TCRdb keeps only in-frame clonotypes and omits some of them. In the table there are some 160,000 clones, roughly 9% of which are singletons. The V gene's germline CDR1 is LGHNA and CDR2 YNFKEQ. This CDR3 is 15 amino acids long. Between the trimmed V and J ends, which lost 0 bases and 1 base, there was a span of 9 bases. This clone was detected only a few times. Its antigen remains unknown.

The chain is built from TRBV4-2 and TRBJ1-1; D gene uncertain. The source of this sequence is a woman aged 30 to 39 with type 1 diabetes. Sequences were obtained from central memory CD4+ T cells from blood. DNA for the CDR3: TGTGCCAGCAGCCAAGATTCCGGTACGAACACTGAAGCTTTCTTT. This codes for CASSQDSGTNTEAFF.